This TCR beta chain was captured by sequencing in a study of OX40 agonist ivuxolimab in advanced cancers. Across the whole study: Ivuxolimab, which is an agonistic anti-OX40 (CD134) antibody, was administered to the patients. The study gave patients intravenous ivuxolimab at 0.01 to 10 mg/kg every 2 weeks. With a range of roughly 20 to 79, age averaged roughly 61 years, and more than 75% were male.

There are 12 residues in the CDR3. The germline CDR1 and CDR2 sequences are SEHNR and FQNEAQ (reference sequence). V was clipped by 7 bases and J by 4 bases, with 11 bases between them. The table came from immunoSEQ multiplex PCR; TCRdb's copy has only in-frame clones and leaves some out. Of about 44,000 clones listed, around 80% are singletons. The sequence came from an adult with an advanced solid tumor such as melanoma, head and neck, liver or kidney cancer. The rearrangement joins TRBV7-9 to TRBJ2-7; D gene uncertain. The material was CD4+ or CD8+ T cells sorted from blood, obtained in a trial of the OX40 agonist ivuxolimab. The CDR3 coding sequence is TGTGCCAGCAACCAACTCCTTTACGAGCAGTACTTC. Amino acids: CASNQLLYEQYF.